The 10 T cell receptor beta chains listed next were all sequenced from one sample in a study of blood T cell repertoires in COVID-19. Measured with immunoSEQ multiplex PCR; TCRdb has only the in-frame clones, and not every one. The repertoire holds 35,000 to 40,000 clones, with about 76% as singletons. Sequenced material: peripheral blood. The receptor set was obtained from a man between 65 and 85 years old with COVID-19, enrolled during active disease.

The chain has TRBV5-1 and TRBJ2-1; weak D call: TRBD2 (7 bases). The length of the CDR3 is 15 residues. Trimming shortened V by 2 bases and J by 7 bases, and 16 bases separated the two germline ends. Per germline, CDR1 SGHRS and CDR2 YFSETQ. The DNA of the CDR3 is TGCGCCAGCAGCTTCCGGGACGGGGGGCGGAATGAGCAGTTCTTC. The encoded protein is CASSFRDGGRNEQFF. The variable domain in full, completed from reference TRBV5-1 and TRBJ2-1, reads KAGVTQTPRYLIKTRGQQVTLSCSPISGHRSVSWYQQTPGQGLQFLFEYFSETQRNKGNFPGRFSGRQFSNSRSEMNVSTLELGDSALYLCASSFRDGGRNEQFFGPGTRLTVL.

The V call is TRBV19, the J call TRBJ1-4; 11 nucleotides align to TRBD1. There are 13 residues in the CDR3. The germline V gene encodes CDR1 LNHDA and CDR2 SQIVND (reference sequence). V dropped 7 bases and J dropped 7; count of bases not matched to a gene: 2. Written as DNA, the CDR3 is TGTGCCAGTAAGGGGACAGGGGGTGAAAAACTGTTTTTT. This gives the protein CASKGTGGEKLFF.

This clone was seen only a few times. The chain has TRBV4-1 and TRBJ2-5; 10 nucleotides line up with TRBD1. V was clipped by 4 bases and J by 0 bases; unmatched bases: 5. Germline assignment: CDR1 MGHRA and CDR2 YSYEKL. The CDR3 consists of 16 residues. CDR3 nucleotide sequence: TGCGCCAGCAGCCGCGGGACAGGGGCGTACCAAGAGACCCAGTACTTC. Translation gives CASSRGTGAYQETQYF.

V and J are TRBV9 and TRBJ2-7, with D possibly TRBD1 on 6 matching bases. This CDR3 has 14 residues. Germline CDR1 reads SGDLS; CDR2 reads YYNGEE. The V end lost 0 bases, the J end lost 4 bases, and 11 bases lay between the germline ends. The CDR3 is CASSVDPDSYEQYF. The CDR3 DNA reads TGTGCCAGCAGCGTAGATCCGGACAGTTACGAGCAGTACTTC. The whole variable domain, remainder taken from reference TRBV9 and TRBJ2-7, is DSGVTQTPKHLITATGQRVTLRCSPRSGDLSVYWYQQSLDQGLQFLIQYYNGEERAKGNILERFSAQQFPDLHSELNLSSLELGDSALYFCASSVDPDSYEQYFGPGTRLTVT.

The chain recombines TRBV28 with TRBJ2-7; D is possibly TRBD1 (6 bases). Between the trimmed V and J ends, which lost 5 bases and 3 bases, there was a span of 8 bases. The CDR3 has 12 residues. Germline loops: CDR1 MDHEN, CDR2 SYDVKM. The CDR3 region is CASSPDSYEQYF. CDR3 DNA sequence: TGTGCCAGCAGTCCGGACAGCTACGAGCAGTACTTC.

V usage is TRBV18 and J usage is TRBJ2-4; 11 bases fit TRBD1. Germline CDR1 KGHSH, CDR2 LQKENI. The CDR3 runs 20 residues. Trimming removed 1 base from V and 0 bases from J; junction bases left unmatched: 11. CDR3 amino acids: CASSPRDRGSINLAKNIQYF. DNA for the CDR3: TGTGCCAGCTCACCACGGGACAGGGGGTCCATCAACCTAGCCAAAAACATTCAGTACTTC.

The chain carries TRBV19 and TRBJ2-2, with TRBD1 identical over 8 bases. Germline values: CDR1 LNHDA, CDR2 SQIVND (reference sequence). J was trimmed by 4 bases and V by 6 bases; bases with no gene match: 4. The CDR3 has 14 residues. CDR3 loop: CASSSGQATGELFF. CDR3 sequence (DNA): TGTGCCAGTAGCTCGGGACAGGCCACCGGGGAGCTGTTTTTT. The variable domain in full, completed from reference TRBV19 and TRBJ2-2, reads DGGITQSPKYLFRKEGQNVTLSCEQNLNHDAMYWYRQDPGQGLRLIYYSQIVNDFQKGDIAEGYSVSREKKESFPLTVTSAQKNPTAFYLCASSSGQATGELFFGEGSRLTVL.

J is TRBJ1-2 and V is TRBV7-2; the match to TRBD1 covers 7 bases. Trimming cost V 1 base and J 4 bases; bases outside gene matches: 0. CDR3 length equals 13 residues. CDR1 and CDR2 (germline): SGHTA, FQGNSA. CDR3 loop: CASSLDRGYGYTF. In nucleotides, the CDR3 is TGTGCCAGCAGCTTAGACAGGGGCTATGGCTACACCTTC. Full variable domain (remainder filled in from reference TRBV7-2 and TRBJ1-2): GAGVSQSPSNKVTEKGKDVELRCDPISGHTALYWYRQSLGQGLEFLIYFQGNSAPDKSGLPSDRFSAERTGGSVSTLTIQRTQQEDSAVYLCASSLDRGYGYTFGSGTRLTVV.

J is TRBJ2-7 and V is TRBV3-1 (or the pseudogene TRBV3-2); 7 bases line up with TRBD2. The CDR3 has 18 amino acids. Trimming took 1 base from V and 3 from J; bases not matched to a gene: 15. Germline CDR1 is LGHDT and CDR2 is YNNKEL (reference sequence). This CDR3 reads CASSQGGGDGMTNYEQYF. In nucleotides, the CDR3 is TGTGCCAGCAGCCAAGGCGGGGGAGATGGTATGACTAACTACGAGCAGTACTTC.

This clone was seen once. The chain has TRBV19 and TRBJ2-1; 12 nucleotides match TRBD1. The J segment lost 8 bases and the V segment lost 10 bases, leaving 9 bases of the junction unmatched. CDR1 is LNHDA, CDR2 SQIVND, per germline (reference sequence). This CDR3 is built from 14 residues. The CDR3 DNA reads TGTGCCACCAACCGGGACAGGGGGCGGGATGAGCAGTTCTTC. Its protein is CATNRDRGRDEQFF.